The rows below give T cell receptor beta chains drawn from one sample of a study of siplizumab effects on memory and regulatory T cells. Generated by immunoSEQ multiplex PCR, the TCRdb table keeps only in-frame clones and is missing some. This table has about 85,000 clones, 95% appearing once. The sequenced material came from CD8+ T cells sorted from blood. The source of these receptors is a human donor in good health. CDR3s include the opening cysteine and the closing phenylalanine or tryptophan. D genes are given only for firm matches. Clone size is stated in some rows and not others, as once, few, many or a class when expanded.

cdr3_aa cdr3_nt j_call v_call clone_size d_call
CASSKALFVPQGNTNYGYTF TGTGCCAGCAGCAAAGCGCTTTTCGTCCCACAGGGGAACACTAACTATGGCTACACCTTC TRBJ1-2 TRBV21-1 once NA
CASSGTGGTNEKLFF TGTGCCAGCAGTGGGACAGGGGGCACTAATGAAAAACTGTTTTTT TRBJ1-4 TRBV6-1 NA TRBD1
CASSEVSSYEQYF TGTGCCAGCAGTGAAGTAAGCTCCTACGAGCAGTACTTC TRBJ2-7 TRBV6-1 NA NA
CASSISGGIITDTQYF TGTGCCAGTAGTATATCGGGCGGGATAATCACAGATACGCAGTATTTT TRBJ2-3 TRBV19 NA NA
CASTAYGTNEKLFF TGTGCCAGCACCGCTTATGGCACTAATGAAAAACTGTTTTTT TRBJ1-4 TRBV6-1 NA NA
CASSRLTLQGLAEAFF TGTGCCAGCAGTCGATTAACCCTCCAGGGTTTAGCTGAAGCTTTCTTT TRBJ1-1 TRBV28 once NA
CASNGRGQGTGNEQFF TGTGCCAGTAACGGGCGGGGACAGGGGACTGGGAATGAGCAGTTCTTC TRBJ2-1 TRBV19 NA TRBD1
CASSRGTGLGMVEQYF TGTGCCAGCAGCCGGGGGACCGGACTGGGGATGGTCGAGCAGTACTTC TRBJ2-7 TRBV27 NA NA
CASSLRAGGPYNEQFF TGTGCCAGCAGCTTAAGAGCGGGAGGGCCTTACAATGAGCAGTTCTTC TRBJ2-1 TRBV5-8 once TRBD2
CASSGRGGRLNEQFF TGTGCCAGCAGCGGGCGGGGAGGGAGGCTGAATGAGCAGTTCTTC TRBJ2-1 TRBV5-4 NA TRBD2
CASSMGDRGLYQPQHF TGTGCCAGTAGTATGGGGGACAGGGGGTTGTATCAGCCCCAGCATTTT TRBJ1-5 TRBV19 once TRBD1
CASSSPGQGYRDTGELFF TGTGCCAGCAGCTCCCCGGGACAGGGGTATCGGGACACCGGGGAGCTGTTTTTT TRBJ2-2 TRBV5-6 NA TRBD1
CASSKTGYNEQFF TGTGCCAGCAGTAAGACAGGGTACAATGAGCAGTTCTTC TRBJ2-1 TRBV27 NA TRBD1
CASSDGTGGYEQYF TGTGCCAGCAGCGATGGGACAGGGGGTTACGAGCAGTACTTC TRBJ2-7 TRBV6-5 medium-sized TRBD1
CASSFGQGAREQYF TGTGCCAGTAGTTTTGGACAGGGGGCGAGGGAGCAGTACTTC TRBJ2-7 TRBV19 once TRBD1
CASSLQGGEKLFF TGTGCCAGCAGTTTACAGGGTGGGGAAAAACTGTTTTTT TRBJ1-4 TRBV27 NA NA
CASSLRASGSYNEQFF TGTGCCAGCAGTTTAAGAGCTAGCGGGTCGTACAATGAGCAGTTCTTC TRBJ2-1 TRBV27 NA TRBD2
CAWSVGPGGYEQYF TGTGCCTGGAGTGTAGGCCCAGGGGGGTACGAGCAGTACTTC TRBJ2-7 TRBV30 NA NA
CASSVGSAGDVPEAFF TGTGCCAGCAGCGTAGGCTCGGCAGGGGATGTTCCTGAAGCTTTCTTT TRBJ1-1 TRBV9 NA NA
CASSEYSGSLYNEQFF TGTGCCAGCAGTGAATACAGCGGGAGTTTGTACAATGAGCAGTTCTTC TRBJ2-1 TRBV25-1 NA TRBD2
CATSRLQTNTGELFF TGTGCCACCAGCAGATTACAAACGAACACCGGGGAGCTGTTTTTT TRBJ2-2 TRBV15 NA NA
CASTSKGMTDTQYF TGTGCCAGCACTTCTAAAGGGATGACAGATACGCAGTATTTT TRBJ2-3 TRBV27 NA NA
CATSVQTGTEAFF TGTGCCACATCAGTTCAGACGGGCACTGAAGCTTTCTTT TRBJ1-1 TRBV19 NA NA
CASSERASGRFYNEQFF TGTGCCAGCAGCGAACGGGCTAGCGGGAGGTTCTACAATGAGCAGTTCTTC TRBJ2-1 TRBV9 NA TRBD2
CASSSEGTSGSLSEQYF TGTGCCAGCAGCTCCGAGGGGACTAGCGGGAGTTTATCCGAGCAGTACTTC TRBJ2-7 TRBV13 NA TRBD2
CASSLMRESHEQYF TGTGCCAGCAGCTTAATGCGGGAGAGTCACGAGCAGTACTTC TRBJ2-7 TRBV7-6 NA TRBD2
CASSFGRAYEQYF TGTGCCAGCAGCTTCGGACGGGCCTACGAGCAGTACTTC TRBJ2-7 TRBV5-6 NA NA
CASRRTGSYGYTF TGTGCCAGTAGGCGGACAGGGTCCTATGGCTACACCTTC TRBJ1-2 TRBV19 NA TRBD1
CASSYWPDYGYTF TGTGCCAGCAGTTACTGGCCGGACTATGGCTACACCTTC TRBJ1-2 TRBV6-5 NA NA
CASSTLYGGYSNQPQHF TGTGCCAGTAGTACATTATACGGGGGATATAGCAATCAGCCCCAGCATTTT TRBJ1-5 TRBV19 NA NA
CASSQDDLSYEQYF TGCGCCAGCAGCCAAGATGATCTATCCTACGAGCAGTACTTC TRBJ2-7 TRBV4-1 NA NA
CAWTQAAYEQYF TGTGCCTGGACGCAGGCAGCCTACGAGCAGTACTTC TRBJ2-7 TRBV30 few NA
CASSIGTPYEQYF TGTGCCAGTTCAATAGGGACACCCTACGAGCAGTACTTC TRBJ2-7 TRBV19 medium-sized NA
CASSPTSTSGSSYEQYF TGTGCCAGCAGTCCTACCTCAACTAGCGGGAGTTCCTACGAGCAGTACTTC TRBJ2-7 TRBV27 NA TRBD2
CASSRGGEGEQYF TGCGCCAGCTCACGGGGCGGGGAGGGCGAGCAGTACTTC TRBJ2-7 TRBV4-1 NA TRBD2
CASSETFSYEQYF TGTGCCAGCAGTGAAACCTTCTCCTACGAGCAGTACTTC TRBJ2-7 TRBV2 NA NA
CASSEDRAFGNTIYF TGTGCCAGCAGTGAAGACAGGGCTTTCGGAAACACCATATATTTT TRBJ1-3 TRBV6-1 NA NA
CASSLFTSRIDSYGYTF TGTGCCAGCAGTTTATTTACAAGCCGGATCGACTCCTATGGCTACACCTTC TRBJ1-2 TRBV28 NA NA
CASSFDKQYF TGTGCCAGCAGTTTTGACAAGCAGTATTTT TRBJ2-3 TRBV6-5 NA NA
CASSSPGGHTYNEQFF TGTGCCAGCAGCTCTCCGGGCGGGCATACCTACAATGAGCAGTTCTTC TRBJ2-1 TRBV7-6 NA NA
CASRDSGNTEAFF TGTGCCAGTAGGGACAGTGGGAACACTGAAGCTTTCTTT TRBJ1-1 TRBV19 NA NA
CASGVGLVNTGELFF TGTGCCTCAGGCGTCGGACTAGTTAACACCGGGGAGCTGTTTTTT TRBJ2-2 TRBV10-3 NA TRBD2
CASSYSTGHTPYGYTF TGTGCCAGCAGTTACTCGACAGGGCATACTCCCTATGGCTACACCTTC TRBJ1-2 TRBV6-5 NA TRBD1
CASSVSDGRNEQFF TGTGCCAGCAGCGTATCGGACGGGCGGAATGAGCAGTTCTTC TRBJ2-1 TRBV9 NA NA
CSVVFWGRGAYEQYF TGCAGCGTTGTGTTTTGGGGGCGCGGCGCTTACGAGCAGTACTTC TRBJ2-7 TRBV29-1 NA NA
CASSPLTDGELFF TGTGCCAGCTCACCACTAACGGACGGGGAGCTGTTTTTT TRBJ2-2 TRBV18 NA NA
CATRTGLAGGRDTQYF TGTGCCACCAGGACGGGACTAGCGGGAGGACGAGATACGCAGTATTTT TRBJ2-3 TRBV15 NA TRBD2
CASSLYGGTQYF TGTGCCAGCAGCTTGTACGGTGGGACCCAGTACTTC TRBJ2-5 TRBV5-6 NA NA
CASSAGQGAFDEQYF TGTGCCAGCAGCGCCGGACAGGGGGCTTTCGACGAGCAGTACTTC TRBJ2-7 TRBV5-4 NA TRBD1
CASSLDRGGETQYF TGTGCCAGCAGCTTAGACAGGGGTGGAGAGACCCAGTACTTC TRBJ2-5 TRBV5-4 NA TRBD1
CASSQDLDFYEQYF TGTGCCAGCAGCCAAGATTTGGATTTCTACGAGCAGTACTTC TRBJ2-7 TRBV14 NA NA
CASSPPNTEAFF TGTGCCAGCAGCCCTCCGAACACTGAAGCTTTCTTT TRBJ1-1 TRBV16 NA NA
CASNPVPINQPQHF TGTGCCAGTAACCCAGTCCCGATAAATCAGCCCCAGCATTTT TRBJ1-5 TRBV19 NA NA
CATSRGRGGNTIYF TGTGCCACCAGCAGAGGCAGGGGTGGAAACACCATATATTTT TRBJ1-3 TRBV15 NA NA
CASSVGQGGTEAFF TGTGCCAGCAGCGTGGGACAGGGTGGAACTGAAGCTTTCTTT TRBJ1-1 TRBV7-8 NA TRBD1
CAWGQGAGAGELFF TGTGCCTGGGGACAGGGGGCTGGCGCCGGGGAGCTGTTTTTT TRBJ2-2 TRBV30 NA TRBD1
CASSRVGLQETQYF TGTGCCAGCAGTCGGGTGGGTTTGCAAGAGACCCAGTACTTC TRBJ2-5 TRBV27 NA NA